The 20 T cell receptor beta chains given below trace back to one sample, sequenced in a study. TCRdb used MiXCR to reprocess the RT-PCR reads, holding one entry per CDR3 protein. The table shows about 680,000 distinct CDR3 sequences, with about 14% occurring only once. Material: memory CD4+ T cells from blood. The receptors stem from a female donor in good health, serving as a healthy control.

The sample holds many counts of this clonotype. The chain's CDR3 is CASSSGVVAGDLDTQYF. CDR3 sequence (DNA): TGCGCCAGCAGCTCCGGAGTGGTAGCGGGGGACTTGGATACGCAGTATTTT. The rearrangement uses TRBV5-1 and TRBJ2-3; 9 positions agree with TRBD2. Germline CDR1 is SGHRS and CDR2 is YFSETQ. Trimming removed 3 bases from V and 6 bases from J; junction bases left unmatched: 14. The CDR3 loop spans 17 amino acids.

This clonotype showed up just a few times. This rearrangement joins TRBV5-4 to TRBJ2-1; the D is unclear. The CDR3 runs to 12 residues. The germline CDR1 and CDR2 sequences are SGHNT and YYREEE (reference sequence). Trimming took 1 base from V and 9 from J, leaving 8 bases between them. The CDR3 nucleotides are TGTGCCAGCAGCTTGACCCTCACTGAGCAGTTCTTC. Translating it yields CASSLTLTEQFF.

V is TRBV20-1 and J is TRBJ2-1; weak D call: TRBD2 (7 bases). Germline assignment: CDR1 DFQATT and CDR2 SNEGSKA (reference sequence). The CDR3 is 15 amino acids. V lost 5 bases, J lost 3 bases, and 17 bases lay in between. The CDR3 is CSAGRGGGLYNEQFF. The CDR3 DNA is TGCAGTGCTGGCAGGGGCGGGGGCCTCTACAATGAGCAGTTCTTC.

The chain combines TRBV7-8 with TRBJ1-5; weak D call: TRBD1 (6 bases). V lost 5 bases to trimming and J lost 0 bases, with 17 bases between them. The CDR3 covers 17 residues. Germline CDR1 and CDR2: SGHVS and FQNEAQ. The CDR3 sequence: CASSHRGGAYSNQPQHF. CDR3 bases: TGTGCCAGCAGCCATAGGGGGGGGGCCTATAGCAATCAGCCCCAGCATTTT.

Note on this clonotype: With a much larger clone just one base away, this may be a read error. This chain links TRBV12-3 or TRBV12-4 with TRBJ2-1; 10 bases line up with TRBD2. The length of the CDR3 is 15 residues. V shed 1 base and J 6 bases; nucleotides not matched to a gene: 3. CDR3 nucleotide sequence: TGTGCCAGCAGTTTAGTTCTAGCGGGAGTCAATGAGCAGTTCTTC. Protein: CASSLVLAGVNEQFF.

The chain links TRBV11-2 to TRBJ2-2; no definite D call. The CDR3 is 11 amino acids. CDR1 and CDR2 from the germline V gene are SGHAT and FQNNGV. With 3 bases removed from V and 15 bases from J, the gap between germline ends came to 11 bases. CDR3 sequence (DNA): TGTGCCAGCAGCTTGAACCTAATGATGTTTTTT. Protein product: CASSLNLMMFF.

The V gene is TRBV3-1, the J gene TRBJ2-1, with TRBD2 identical over 10 bases. The CDR3 is 16 amino acids. V was pared by 4 bases and J by 10 bases, with 13 bases of the junction left unmatched. Germline V lookup: CDR1 LGHDT, CDR2 YNNKEL (reference sequence). CDR3 in DNA: TGTGCCAGCAGCCGAGATGAGCGGGAGGGCCGGGGAGAGCAGTTCTTC. This codes for CASSRDEREGRGEQFF.

The V and J genes are TRBV27 and TRBJ1-1; D remains ambiguous. The CDR3 spans 15 residues. Germline V gene sequence: CDR1 MNHEY, CDR2 SMNVEV (reference sequence). Trimming took 0 bases from V and 4 from J, leaving 12 bases between them. CDR3 loop: CASSLSRAGSTEAFF. The CDR3 coding sequence is TGTGCCAGCAGTTTATCAAGGGCGGGGAGCACTGAAGCTTTCTTT.

This clonotype was seen a few times. The CDR3 loop reads CASSGRQSSYEQYF. The CDR3 DNA follows: TGTGCCAGCAGTGGTAGGCAAAGCTCCTACGAGCAGTACTTC. V and J are TRBV6-2 or TRBV6-3 and TRBJ2-7, with unresolved D. The CDR3 is 14 residues long. Trimming took 5 bases from V and 0 from J, leaving 11 bases between them. Per the germline V gene, CDR1 is MNHEY and CDR2 is SVGEGT.

In its sample, this clonotype was seen many times. The rearrangement links TRBV6-1 to TRBJ1-1; D gene unclear. The germline V gene encodes CDR1 MNHNS and CDR2 SASEGT. V was pared by 2 bases and J by 5 bases, with 9 bases between. The CDR3 consists of 13 residues. CDR3 in DNA: TGTGCCAGCAGTGAAATGGAGGGAACTGAAGCTTTCTTT. It specifies CASSEMEGTEAFF.

The CDR3 is CASSNQAGGPYEQYF. DNA for the CDR3: TGTGCCAGCAGCAATCAAGCGGGGGGGCCCTACGAGCAGTACTTC. The J gene is TRBJ2-7, the V gene TRBV6-1, with 10 positions matching TRBD2. This CDR3 is 15 amino acids long. The germline V gene encodes CDR1 MNHNS and CDR2 SASEGT. With 6 bases clipped from V and 2 bases from J, the junction kept 7 bases outside the gene matches.

This clonotype has more than one count but fewer than ten. The chain employs TRBV6-2 or TRBV6-3 and TRBJ1-1; perhaps TRBD1 as D (5 bases). Germline-derived CDR1 and CDR2 are MNHEY and SVGEGT. The germline V and J ends were trimmed by 10 bases and 0 bases, with 15 bases remaining between them. CDR3 length: 14 residues. The CDR3 is CATTRGWVNTEAFF. The CDR3 coding sequence is TGTGCCACCACTAGGGGCTGGGTGAACACTGAAGCTTTCTTT.

This clonotype was counted ten times or more. The rearrangement joins TRBV9 to TRBJ2-1; D uncertain. The CDR3 spans 15 residues. The V end lost 0 bases, the J end lost 5 bases, and 12 bases lay between the germline ends. Per the germline V gene, CDR1 is SGDLS and CDR2 is YYNGEE. CDR3 sequence reads: CASSVAGSRHNEQFF. In nucleotides, the CDR3 is TGTGCCAGCAGCGTAGCGGGCTCTCGCCACAATGAGCAGTTCTTC.

This rearrangement joins TRBV18 to TRBJ2-1; D not resolved. Germline lookup yields CDR1 KGHSH and CDR2 LQKENI. The CDR3 runs 15 residues. V dropped 5 bases and J dropped 0 bases, with 11 bases sitting between them. CDR3 amino acids: CASSKTADSYNEQFF. In DNA form, the CDR3 reads TGTGCCAGCTCAAAGACGGCGGACTCCTACAATGAGCAGTTCTTC. Supplemented by reference TRBV18 and TRBJ2-1, the full variable domain reads NAGVMQNPRHLVRRRGQEARLRCSPMKGHSHVYWYRQLPEEGLKFMVYLQKENIIDESGMPKERFSAEFPKEGPSILRIQQVVRGDSAAYFCASSKTADSYNEQFFGPGTRLTVL.

This clonotype was recorded many times. The chain combines TRBV9 with TRBJ2-5; TRBD1 matches at 11 bases. CDR1 SGDLS and CDR2 YYNGEE come from the germline V gene. The CDR3 loop spans 14 amino acids. Losses at the gene ends were 6 bases for V and 4 bases for J; bases not matched to a gene: 5. The CDR3: CASTTGTGGETQYF. The CDR3 DNA reads TGTGCCAGCACTACTGGGACAGGGGGAGAGACCCAGTACTTC.

This chain uses TRBV19 with TRBJ1-1; D is unresolved. The germline V and J ends were trimmed by 4 bases and 5 bases, with 11 bases remaining between them. Germline lookup yields CDR1 LNHDA and CDR2 SQIVND (reference sequence). This CDR3 has 13 residues. This CDR3 reads CASSKHSATEAFF. In nucleotides, the CDR3 is TGTGCCAGTAGTAAACACTCGGCAACTGAAGCTTTCTTT. The full variable domain, its missing parts supplied by reference TRBV19 and TRBJ1-1, is DGGITQSPKYLFRKEGQNVTLSCEQNLNHDAMYWYRQDPGQGLRLIYYSQIVNDFQKGDIAEGYSVSREKKESFPLTVTSAQKNPTAFYLCASSKHSATEAFFGQGTRLTVV.

This chain uses TRBV7-7 with TRBJ2-5; possible D gene TRBD2, 6 bases. This CDR3 has 15 amino acids. Between the trimmed V and J ends, which lost 5 bases and 5 bases, there was a span of 18 bases. The germline gives CDR1 SSHAT, CDR2 FNYEAQ (reference sequence). The CDR3 loop is CASSVRGGAEETQYF. The CDR3 DNA reads TGTGCCAGCAGCGTTAGAGGCGGGGCCGAGGAGACCCAGTACTTC.

This clonotype turned up a few times. The V gene is TRBV10-3, the J gene TRBJ2-1; TRBD1 might be the D (6 bases). V was clipped by 6 bases and J by 7 bases, with 10 bases between them. Germline lookup yields CDR1 ENHRY and CDR2 SYGVKD. The CDR3 length is 12 residues. The CDR3 is CAISPGANEQFF. DNA of the CDR3: TGTGCCATCAGCCCAGGGGCAAATGAGCAGTTCTTC.

This clonotype came up a few times. This chain links TRBV5-1 with TRBJ2-7, with 8 positions matching TRBD1. With V trimmed by 0 bases and J by 8 bases, 7 bases remained unmatched. Germline CDR1 is SGHRS and CDR2 is YFSETQ. The CDR3 covers 14 residues. The CDR3 sequence: CASSLAGGAVQQYF. CDR3 bases: TGCGCCAGCAGCTTGGCAGGGGGCGCAGTTCAGCAGTACTTC.

This clonotype was detected only a few times. The CDR3 DNA sequence: TGCGCCAGCAGCTTGGTCGCATCCGCCTACGGGAATGAGCAGTTCTTC. The encoded protein is CASSLVASAYGNEQFF. The chain uses TRBV5-1 and TRBJ2-1; no reliable D call. CDR1 is SGHRS and CDR2 is YFSETQ in the germline V gene. The CDR3 extends over 16 amino acids. V was clipped by 0 bases and J by 7 bases, with 17 bases between them. The full variable domain, with the rest looked up from reference TRBV5-1 and TRBJ2-1, is KAGVTQTPRYLIKTRGQQVTLSCSPISGHRSVSWYQQTPGQGLQFLFEYFSETQRNKGNFPGRFSGRQFSNSRSEMNVSTLELGDSALYLCASSLVASAYGNEQFFGPGTRLTVL.